Presented here are 4 T cell receptor beta chains from one specimen sequenced in a study of T cells in localized non-small cell lung cancer. Clones were read by immunoSEQ multiplex PCR, and TCRdb kept only the in-frame ones, dropping some. This sample has over 1,000 clones; roughly a fifth occur once, and the top ten carry about 18%. Sequenced material: normal lung tissue next to the tumor, taken before any cancer treatment. These receptors all come from a woman aged 35 to 70 with stage I lung adenocarcinoma.

In its sample, this clone was seen a few times. The genes are TRBV6-8 and TRBJ1-5; TRBD1 aligns across 7 bases. The CDR3 runs to 15 residues. From germline, CDR1 is MNHGY and CDR2 SAAAGT. V dropped 7 bases and J dropped 1; count of bases not matched to a gene: 7. The CDR3 region has the DNA TGTGCCAGCAACCCGACAGGGACGAGCAATCAGCCCCAGCATTTT. Translation gives CASNPTGTSNQPQHF.

The V call is TRBV12-2, the J call TRBJ1-5; TRBD1 is the table's D call and was not checked against the DNA. TRBV12-2 has pseudogene status. CDR3 size: 18 residues. For the CDR3, the DNA is TGTGCAAGTCGCTTAGCGATAGCAGTGAAGGGGAAGGAGCAGCCCCAGCATTTT. Amino acids: CASRLAIAVKGKEQPQHF.

The chain joins TRBV19 to TRBJ2-7, with 9 bases lining up with TRBD1. Germline values: CDR1 LNHDA, CDR2 SQIVND (reference sequence). This CDR3 has 15 amino acids. V shed 10 bases and J 2 bases; nucleotides not matched to a gene: 12. The CDR3 DNA sequence: TGTGCCACTTCTCGACGGGGGGACAGGGCCTACGAGCAGTACTTC. Translating it yields CATSRRGDRAYEQYF.

Relative to its sample, this clone is large. V and J are TRBV11-3 and TRBJ1-4; no firm D call. The CDR3 spans 15 residues. Germline loops: CDR1 SGHNT, CDR2 YENEEA. Trimming took off 5 bases at V and 5 bases at J, with 15 bases between the two ends. Here the CDR3 reads CASSATGIRNEKLFF. As DNA, the CDR3 is TGTGCCAGCAGCGCAACCGGGATCAGAAATGAAAAACTGTTTTTT.